Each of the 17 T cell receptor beta chains below was sequenced from the same sample in a study of cytomegalovirus exposure and HLA in healthy donors. PCR involved 60 Vbeta and 13 Jbeta primers. Libraries were prepared by immunoSEQ multiplex PCR; TCRdb keeps only in-frame clonotypes and omits some of them. Of 150,000 to 180,000 clones in the sample, 75% to 85% were seen once. The source material was PBMCs. Receptor source: a woman in her forties in good health and CMV-seropositive.

The chain links TRBV11-3 to TRBJ2-7, with D maybe TRBD1 (5 bases). V was shortened by 0 bases and J by 2 bases, with 8 bases between the two germline ends. The germline V gene encodes CDR1 SGHNT and CDR2 YENEEA. The CDR3 loop spans 14 amino acids. CDR3 bases: TGTGCCAGCAGCTTAGAGACAGACACCTACGAGCAGTACTTC. As protein: CASSLETDTYEQYF. Combining the CDR3 with reference TRBV11-3 and TRBJ2-7 gives the whole variable domain EAGVVQSPRYKIIEKKQPVAFWCNPISGHNTLYWYLQNLGQGPELLIRYENEEAVDDSQLPKDRFSAERLKGVDSTLKIQPAELGDSAVYLCASSLETDTYEQYFGPGTRLTVT.

J is TRBJ1-3 and V is TRBV19; tentatively, D is TRBD1 (6 bases). Germline loops: CDR1 LNHDA, CDR2 SQIVND (reference sequence). Trimming took off 3 bases at V and 4 bases at J, with 19 bases between the two ends. This CDR3 spans 17 amino acids. CDR3 protein: CASSIRAITGIGNTIYF. The CDR3 DNA reads TGTGCCAGTAGTATTAGGGCCATAACAGGGATCGGAAACACCATATATTTT. The full variable domain, in which reference TRBV19 and TRBJ1-3 provide the parts outside the CDR3, is DGGITQSPKYLFRKEGQNVTLSCEQNLNHDAMYWYRQDPGQGLRLIYYSQIVNDFQKGDIAEGYSVSREKKESFPLTVTSAQKNPTAFYLCASSIRAITGIGNTIYFGEGSWLTVV.

This clone appeared once. The chain has TRBV7-2 and TRBJ2-3; D remains ambiguous. The CDR3 runs to 14 residues. V was pared by 3 bases and J by 2 bases, with 9 bases between. Germline V gene lookup returns CDR1 SGHTA and CDR2 FQGNSA. Here the CDR3 reads CASSFSLPTDTQYF. In DNA, the CDR3 is TGTGCCAGCAGCTTTTCACTACCCACAGATACGCAGTATTTT.

The chain links TRBV6-5 to TRBJ1-5; 7 nucleotides line up with TRBD1. This CDR3 contains 14 residues. Germline V lookup: CDR1 MNHEY, CDR2 SVGAGI. V trimming: 2 bases; J trimming: 7 bases; junction bases outside the gene matches: 5. The CDR3 sequence is CASSYRQGIQPQHF. DNA of the CDR3: TGTGCCAGCAGTTACCGACAGGGTATCCAGCCCCAGCATTTT.

The gene calls are TRBV10-2 and TRBJ1-5; 7 positions match TRBD1. The junction had 14 bases not matched to a gene; V was cut back by 6 bases and J by 0 bases. Germline values: CDR1 WSHSY, CDR2 SAAADI. The CDR3 is made up of 18 amino acids. The DNA of the CDR3 is TGCGCCAGCAGCATTTCCCCCGGGACAGATCATAGCAATCAGCCCCAGCATTTT. Amino acid sequence: CASSISPGTDHSNQPQHF.

This chain connects TRBV10-3 to TRBJ2-7, with 12 bases aligning to TRBD2. V lost 6 bases and J lost 4; bases outside the gene matches: 4. The CDR3 loop spans 14 amino acids. Germline CDR1 and CDR2: ENHRY and SYGVKD. CDR3 region: CAISGTSGSYEQYF. The CDR3 DNA is TGTGCCATCAGCGGGACTAGCGGGTCGTACGAGCAGTACTTC.

The chain joins TRBV7-3 to TRBJ2-1, with 15 bases fitting TRBD2. V dropped 6 bases and J dropped 9; count of bases not matched to a gene: 9. The CDR3 consists of 16 residues. The germline CDR1 and CDR2 sequences are SGHTA and FQGTGA. CDR3 coding DNA: TGTGCCAGCAGTAGGACTAGCGGGAGGGTTGCGGGTGAGCAGTTCTTC. Residues: CASSRTSGRVAGEQFF.

As regards this clone: The same CDR3 arises from other DNA sequences in this sample as well. This chain joins TRBV9 and TRBJ2-1; a weak D match, TRBD2 (5 bases). Germline assignment: CDR1 SGDLS and CDR2 YYNGEE. The CDR3 loop spans 15 amino acids. The ends were cut back, 2 bases at V and 4 bases at J, with 13 bases in the middle. The CDR3, as DNA: TGTGCCAGCAGCGTTGCCTTCGGAGGATACAATGAGCAGTTCTTC. As protein: CASSVAFGGYNEQFF.

V gene TRBV29-1 combines with J gene TRBJ1-1; weak D call: TRBD1 (5 bases). V gave up 6 bases and J gave up 1 base, with 9 bases separating them. The length of the CDR3 is 12 residues. Germline loops: CDR1 SQVTM, CDR2 ANQGSEA. CDR3 sequence: CSVTESNTEAFF. The CDR3 nucleotides are TGCAGCGTGACAGAATCGAACACTGAAGCTTTCTTT.

The chain links TRBV18 to TRBJ2-7; D is undetermined. With 2 bases removed from V and 2 bases from J, the gap between germline ends came to 4 bases. CDR1 and CDR2 from the germline V gene are KGHSH and LQKENI. The CDR3 runs 12 residues. This CDR3 is CASSPYTYEQYF. In DNA form, the CDR3 reads TGTGCCAGCTCACCATACACCTACGAGCAGTACTTC.

This clone was observed a single time. DNA of the CDR3: TGTGCCAGCAGTCCGCGGCCTCGGACAGGGTTGTTGCTCCGTTCCCACGAGCAGTACTTC. It codes for CASSPRPRTGLLLRSHEQYF. The genes are TRBV27 and TRBJ2-7; TRBD1 agrees at 8 bases. After removal of 5 bases from V and 5 bases from J, the junction contained 26 bases not matched to a gene. The CDR3 covers 20 residues. From germline, CDR1 is MNHEY and CDR2 SMNVEV (reference sequence).

The rearrangement uses TRBV5-4 and TRBJ2-4, with D maybe TRBD2 (5 bases). The germline V gene has CDR1 SGHNT and CDR2 YYREEE (reference sequence). The CDR3 is made up of 13 amino acids. Trimming left V 0 bases short and J 8 bases short, with 9 bases between. In DNA form, the CDR3 reads TGTGCCAGCAGCTTGGGCGGGTCTGACATTCAGTACTTC. Translating gives CASSLGGSDIQYF.

V usage is TRBV7-9 and J usage is TRBJ2-5; no firm D call. Trimming took 2 bases from V and 4 from J, leaving 5 bases between them. The CDR3 runs 12 residues. Germline assignment: CDR1 SEHNR and CDR2 FQNEAQ (reference sequence). CDR3 coding DNA: TGTGCCAGCAGCTTAAAGAGAGAGACCCAGTACTTC. Encoded protein: CASSLKRETQYF.

This chain links TRBV11-2 with TRBJ2-3, with a tentative D call TRBD2 (6 bases). V shed 4 bases and J shed 0 bases, with 17 bases lying between them. Germline V gene sequence: CDR1 SGHAT, CDR2 FQNNGV. The CDR3 is 17 residues long. The CDR3 DNA follows: TGTGCCAGCAGCTCTTACACCCGGGACTGGAGCACAGATACGCAGTATTTT. It yields the protein CASSSYTRDWSTDTQYF.

This clone was recorded a few times. The gene calls are TRBV27 and TRBJ1-1, with 9 bases aligning to TRBD1. V lost 5 bases and J lost 7; bases outside the gene matches: 5. This CDR3 comprises 13 residues. Germline V CDR1 and CDR2: MNHEY, SMNVEV (reference sequence). This CDR3 reads CASSMMGQGEAFF. CDR3 DNA: TGTGCCAGCAGTATGATGGGACAGGGTGAAGCTTTCTTT.

V gene TRBV13 combines with J gene TRBJ2-3, with a tentative D call TRBD1 (5 bases). Trimming cost V 5 bases and J 1 base, with 7 bases left between them. CDR3 length: 13 residues. Per germline, CDR1 PRHDT and CDR2 FYEKMQ (reference sequence). Written as DNA, the CDR3 is TGTGCCAGCAGCCTACAGGGCACAGATACGCAGTATTTT. Protein product: CASSLQGTDTQYF.

CDR3 bases: TGTGCCGGGACGTCCGGAAGCGGGTGGCCAGATACGCAGTATTTT. Translated: CAGTSGSGWPDTQYF. The genes are TRBV18 and TRBJ2-3; D perhaps matches TRBD2 (6 bases). This CDR3 spans 15 amino acids. The V gene's germline CDR1 is KGHSH and CDR2 LQKENI. Trimming took 11 bases from V and 4 from J, leaving 22 bases between them.